These 23 T cell receptor beta chains were all obtained from the same sample, sequenced in a study of blood T cell repertoires in COVID-19. Generated by immunoSEQ multiplex PCR, the TCRdb table keeps only in-frame clones and is missing some. The sample consists of around 140,000 clones, roughly 89% of them appearing once. The sequencing sample was made of PBMCs or T cells enriched from blood (not recorded which). These receptors came from a man aged 45-65 years who had recovered from COVID-19.

This chain connects TRBV10-3 to TRBJ1-6; maybe TRBD1 (5 bases). V lost 2 bases and J 6 bases, leaving 8 bases between the germline ends. The CDR3 sequence is 14 residues long. Germline V CDR1 and CDR2: ENHRY, SYGVKD. The CDR3 protein is CAISEGHSNSPLHF. The CDR3 nucleotides read TGTGCCATCAGTGAGGGACACTCTAATTCACCCCTCCACTTT.

J is TRBJ1-4 and V is TRBV4-3; D unclear. V was clipped by 0 bases and J by 8 bases, with 19 bases between them. This CDR3 comprises 17 residues. CDR1 is LGHNA and CDR2 is YSLEER in the germline V gene. CDR3 in amino acids: CASSQDPREPEREKLFF. The CDR3 region has the DNA TGCGCCAGCAGCCAAGACCCCCGGGAGCCGGAGCGAGAAAAACTGTTTTTT.

As regards this clone: This CDR3 is also generated by other DNA sequences in the sample. This sequence joins TRBV6-5 and TRBJ1-5, with D hard to call. The CDR3 spans 15 residues. V was cut by 0 bases and J by 1 base, with 7 bases left in between. The V gene's germline CDR1 is MNHEY and CDR2 SVGAGI. DNA of the CDR3: TGTGCCAGCAGTTACTCTGGGAGAAGCAATCAGCCCCAGCATTTT. Encoded protein: CASSYSGRSNQPQHF.

This clone came up once. This rearrangement joins TRBV7-8 to TRBJ1-2; D is unclear. V was cut by 3 bases and J by 0 bases, with 8 bases left in between. The CDR3 extends over 14 amino acids. Germline-derived CDR1 and CDR2 are SGHVS and FQNEAQ. Here the CDR3 reads CASSFTSTNYGYTF. The CDR3 DNA reads as TGTGCCAGCAGCTTTACATCAACTAACTATGGCTACACCTTC.

V is TRBV6-4 and J is TRBJ2-2; 7 bases fit TRBD1. Germline CDR1 MRHNA, CDR2 SNTAGT. Trimming at V came to 5 bases and at J to 7 bases, leaving 7 bases not matched to a gene. The CDR3 is 14 residues long. The CDR3 DNA follows: TGTGCCAGCAGTTATACAGGGGAGATCGGGGAGCTGTTTTTT. This sequence encodes CASSYTGEIGELFF.

The chain uses TRBV7-9 and TRBJ1-1; TRBD1 agrees at 9 bases. The CDR3 spans 15 residues. V lost 1 base, J lost 1 base, and 1 base stayed unmatched. The V gene's germline CDR1 is SEHNR and CDR2 FQNEAQ (reference sequence). CDR3 residues: CASSLEGQGNTEAFF. The CDR3 coding sequence is TGTGCCAGCAGCTTAGAGGGACAGGGGAACACTGAAGCTTTCTTT.

This chain joins TRBV5-1 and TRBJ1-1; D is possibly TRBD1 (5 bases). CDR3 length: 12 amino acids. Germline V gene data show CDR1 as SGHRS and CDR2 as YFSETQ. The ends were cut back, 0 bases at V and 11 bases at J, with 11 bases in the middle. The CDR3 coding sequence is TGCGCCAGCAGCTTGGAGCAGGGTCGCGCTTTCTTT. Protein sequence: CASSLEQGRAFF.

The V call is TRBV7-6, the J call TRBJ1-1, with a weak D call TRBD1 (5 bases). The CDR3 totals 15 residues. V was clipped by 5 bases and J by 0 bases, with 13 bases between them. Germline-derived CDR1 and CDR2 are SGHVS and FNYEAQ. The CDR3 loop reads CASSLGGSMNTEAFF. The CDR3 bases are TGTGCCAGCAGCCTCGGGGGGTCCATGAACACTGAAGCTTTCTTT.

CDR3 in amino acids: CAISDSQWGGAYNEQFF. DNA of the CDR3: TGTGCCATCAGTGATTCCCAATGGGGGGGGGCCTACAATGAGCAGTTCTTC. The chain links TRBV10-3 to TRBJ2-1; TRBD2 agrees at 7 bases. V was pared by 3 bases and J by 2 bases, with 10 bases of the junction left unmatched. The CDR3 has 17 amino acids. Germline values: CDR1 ENHRY, CDR2 SYGVKD.

The J gene is TRBJ2-1, the V gene TRBV18; D is ambiguous. CDR3 length: 14 amino acids. Germline CDR1 KGHSH, CDR2 LQKENI. Trimming pared 3 bases from V and 10 bases from J, leaving 16 bases between. This chain's CDR3 is CASSPSPRVTEQFF. In DNA form, the CDR3 reads TGTGCCAGCTCACCTTCACCGAGAGTTACGGAGCAGTTCTTC.

This clone has more than one count but fewer than ten. This sequence joins TRBV7-9 and TRBJ1-4; TRBD1 might be the D (6 bases). This CDR3 is built from 15 residues. The germline CDR1 and CDR2 sequences are SEHNR and FQNEAQ (reference sequence). Trimming removed 3 bases at V and 5 bases at J, with 13 bases between. As DNA, the CDR3 is TGTGCCAGCAGCTTCATGGGAGACAGGAATGAAAAACTGTTTTTT. Encoded protein: CASSFMGDRNEKLFF.

This clone showed up many times. This CDR3 reads CASSIEETNTEAFF. Here the CDR3 DNA reads TGTGCCAGTAGTATAGAGGAGACTAACACTGAAGCTTTCTTT. The chain employs TRBV19 and TRBJ1-1; D call uncertain. Deletions cut 0 bases from V and 2 bases from J, with 7 bases between. The CDR3 is 14 amino acids. Germline V gene data show CDR1 as LNHDA and CDR2 as SQIVND (reference sequence).

This chain joins TRBV7-8 and TRBJ2-1; 15 positions agree with TRBD2. Germline assignment: CDR1 SGHVS and CDR2 FQNEAQ. The CDR3 runs to 18 residues. V was pared by 4 bases and J by 7 bases, with 11 bases of the junction left unmatched. The CDR3 is CASSSGLAGGSSGNEQFF. The DNA for the CDR3 is TGTGCCAGCAGCTCCGGACTAGCGGGAGGGAGTTCGGGAAATGAGCAGTTCTTC.

This clone is a singleton in its sample. This chain uses TRBV7-9 with TRBJ1-6, with D tentatively TRBD1 (6 bases). The CDR3 loop spans 14 amino acids. Deletions cut 4 bases from V and 8 bases from J, with 12 bases between. Germline loops: CDR1 SEHNR, CDR2 FQNEAQ (reference sequence). The CDR3 spells CASSSGQFDSPLHF. The CDR3 DNA sequence: TGTGCCAGCAGCTCCGGACAGTTTGATTCACCCCTCCACTTT. The whole variable domain, remainder taken from reference TRBV7-9 and TRBJ1-6, is DTGVSQNPRHKITKRGQNVTFRCDPISEHNRLYWYRQTLGQGPEFLTYFQNEAQLEKSRLLSDRFSAERPKGSFSTLEIQRTEQGDSAMYLCASSSGQFDSPLHFGNGTRLTVT.

This clone came up once. The chain recombines TRBV12-3 or TRBV12-4 with TRBJ1-2; no reliable D call. With 4 bases removed from V and 4 bases from J, the gap between germline ends came to 4 bases. CDR3 length equals 11 residues. The CDR3 spells CASSSFYGYTF. In DNA, the CDR3 is TGTGCCAGCAGTTCCTTCTATGGCTACACCTTC.

This rearrangement joins TRBV9 to TRBJ1-1, with D tentatively TRBD1 (6 bases). CDR3 length: 16 amino acids. Germline assignment: CDR1 SGDLS and CDR2 YYNGEE. Trimming left V 4 bases short and J 4 bases short, with 20 bases between. The DNA of the CDR3 is TGTGCCAGCAGCCGGATAGGGGGGGGCGGGAGCACTGAAGCTTTCTTT. Its translation is CASSRIGGGGSTEAFF.

The rearrangement links TRBV7-2 to TRBJ2-2, with 8 bases lining up with TRBD2. Trimming cost V 1 base and J 4 bases; bases outside gene matches: 2. The germline V gene has CDR1 SGHTA and CDR2 FQGNSA. The CDR3 runs to 15 residues. This chain's CDR3 is CASSLVLAGTGELFF. The DNA of the CDR3 is TGTGCCAGCAGCTTAGTTCTAGCGGGCACCGGGGAGCTGTTTTTT. The full variable domain, rest sourced from reference TRBV7-2 and TRBJ2-2, is GAGVSQSPSNKVTEKGKDVELRCDPISGHTALYWYRQSLGQGLEFLIYFQGNSAPDKSGLPSDRFSAERTGGSVSTLTIQRTQQEDSAVYLCASSLVLAGTGELFFGEGSRLTVL.

The V gene is TRBV18, the J gene TRBJ2-5, with D perhaps TRBD1 (5 bases). Trimming took off 4 bases at V and 3 bases at J, with 12 bases between the two ends. Germline CDR1 reads KGHSH; CDR2 reads LQKENI. The CDR3 totals 14 residues. The CDR3 region is CASSQGWKEETQYF. Here the CDR3 DNA reads TGTGCCAGCTCACAGGGGTGGAAAGAAGAGACCCAGTACTTC.

The DNA for the CDR3 is TGTGCCTGGAGCAGGACAGGGTTCTCTGGGGCCAACGTCCTGACTTTC. Protein: CAWSRTGFSGANVLTF. This rearrangement joins TRBV30 to TRBJ2-6, with 8 bases matching TRBD1. After removal of 3 bases from V and 0 bases from J, the junction contained 4 bases not matched to a gene. Per the germline V gene, CDR1 is GTSNPN and CDR2 is SVGIG (reference sequence). The CDR3 consists of 16 residues.

The genes are TRBV28 and TRBJ1-5; D not resolved. The CDR3 loop spans 14 amino acids. CDR1 is MDHEN and CDR2 is SYDVKM in the germline V gene. Trimming took 3 bases from V and 4 from J, leaving 10 bases between them. CDR3 bases: TGTGCCAGCAGTTTTTCTCCGGGAAATCAGCCCCAGCATTTT. It specifies CASSFSPGNQPQHF.

This chain joins TRBV2 and TRBJ1-2, with D unresolved. Germline CDR1 is SNHLY and CDR2 is FYNNEI. V was clipped by 1 base and J by 3 bases, with 6 bases between them. The CDR3 totals 13 residues. CDR3: CASSEDTYYGYTF. The DNA of the CDR3 is TGTGCCAGCAGTGAAGACACCTACTATGGCTACACCTTC.

The chain carries TRBV7-2 and TRBJ2-1; D gene unclear. V dropped 0 bases and J dropped 4 bases, with 7 bases sitting between them. CDR1 SGHTA and CDR2 FQGNSA come from the germline V gene. The CDR3 extends over 14 amino acids. CDR3 in DNA: TGTGCCAGCAGCTTAGCAGTCCGGTACAATGAGCAGTTCTTC. This codes for CASSLAVRYNEQFF.

The chain has TRBV18 and TRBJ1-1, with D possibly TRBD1 on 5 matching bases. The germline V gene encodes CDR1 KGHSH and CDR2 LQKENI. There are 15 residues in the CDR3. V lost 2 bases and J lost 0, with 10 bases in between. CDR3 nucleotide sequence: TGTGCCAGCTCACCAGACAGTCTTATGAACACTGAAGCTTTCTTT. The encoded protein is CASSPDSLMNTEAFF.